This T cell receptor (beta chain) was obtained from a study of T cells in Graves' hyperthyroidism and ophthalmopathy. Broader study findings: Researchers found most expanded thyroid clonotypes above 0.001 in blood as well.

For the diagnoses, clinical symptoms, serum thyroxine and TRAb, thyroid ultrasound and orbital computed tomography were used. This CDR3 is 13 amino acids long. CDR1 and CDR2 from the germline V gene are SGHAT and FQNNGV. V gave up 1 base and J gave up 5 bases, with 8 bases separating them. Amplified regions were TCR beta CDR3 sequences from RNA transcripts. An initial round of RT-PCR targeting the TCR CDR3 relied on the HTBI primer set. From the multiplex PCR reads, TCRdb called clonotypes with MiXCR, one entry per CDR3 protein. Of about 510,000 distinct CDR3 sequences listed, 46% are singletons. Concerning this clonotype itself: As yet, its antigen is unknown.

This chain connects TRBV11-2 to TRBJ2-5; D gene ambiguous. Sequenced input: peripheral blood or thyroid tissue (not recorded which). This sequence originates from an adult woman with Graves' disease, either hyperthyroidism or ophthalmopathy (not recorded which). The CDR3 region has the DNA TGTGCCAGCAGCTTAGGGCCCACGGAGACCCAGTACTTC. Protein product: CASSLGPTETQYF.